Listed here are 18 T cell receptor beta chains from one sample, sequenced in a study of PD-L1 blockade in urothelial cancer. Data came from immunoSEQ multiplex PCR; TCRdb stores just in-frame clones and leaves some out. The sample lists about 37,000 clones, 82% occurring once. The sample here was PBMCs, taken around atezolizumab (anti-PD-L1) treatment. Receptors were obtained from a man in his 60s with urothelial cancer.

CDR3 in DNA: TGTGCCAGCAGCGGCGGTGACGGGAACTCTGGAAACACCATATATTTT. Encoded protein: CASSGGDGNSGNTIYF. The chain has TRBV5-5 and TRBJ1-3; D unclear. Trimming took off 4 bases at V and 0 bases at J, with 14 bases between the two ends. Per germline, CDR1 SGHKS and CDR2 YYEKEE (reference sequence). This CDR3 spans 16 amino acids.

This chain uses TRBV5-6 with TRBJ2-1; TRBD2 might be the D (7 bases). The CDR3 loop spans 15 amino acids. V lost 0 bases, J lost 4 bases, and 11 bases lay in between. The germline CDR1 and CDR2 sequences are SGHDT and YYEEEE. The CDR3 here is CASSLGGGVYNEQFF. Written as DNA, the CDR3 is TGTGCCAGCAGCTTGGGAGGGGGGGTATACAATGAGCAGTTCTTC.

DNA of the CDR3: TGTGCCAGTAGTATCGGGGGGCGAACCGGGGAGCTGTTTTTT. Its translation: CASSIGGRTGELFF. The chain is built from TRBV19 and TRBJ2-2; D is possibly TRBD2 (7 bases). The CDR3 has 14 amino acids. CDR1 and CDR2 (germline): LNHDA, SQIVND (reference sequence). The V and J ends lost 3 bases and 5 bases respectively, with 10 bases between them.

CDR3 DNA sequence: TGTGCCAGCAGCCAAGGTAGCCTCCGTGCGGAAGCTTTCTTT. Translating gives CASSQGSLRAEAFF. The J gene is TRBJ1-1, the V gene TRBV14, with D unresolved. Trimming took off 1 base at V and 8 bases at J, with 14 bases between the two ends. Germline lookup yields CDR1 SGHDN and CDR2 FVKESK. The CDR3 is made up of 14 amino acids.

V usage is TRBV19 and J usage is TRBJ2-1, with TRBD1 identical over 8 bases. The CDR3 sequence is 18 residues long. Germline CDR1 and CDR2: LNHDA and SQIVND (reference sequence). Unmatched junction bases numbered 15, after V lost 4 bases and J lost 4 bases. CDR3 bases: TGTGCCAGTAGTACCCTCCAGGGACAGGCTACCTCGTACAATGAGCAGTTCTTC. It codes for CASSTLQGQATSYNEQFF.

This clone was seen a few times. The chain carries TRBV6-5 and TRBJ1-6; 8 positions match TRBD1. The length of the CDR3 is 13 residues. V shed 6 bases, J shed 14 bases, and the junction held 9 bases outside the gene matches. Per the germline V gene, CDR1 is MNHEY and CDR2 is SVGAGI. The CDR3 DNA reads TGTGCCAGCAGCCCCCGGACAGGGCTGGCCCTCCACTTT. This encodes CASSPRTGLALHF.

This chain connects TRBV27 to TRBJ1-5; TRBD1 might be the D (5 bases). The CDR3 is made up of 15 amino acids. The V end was cut by 4 bases, the J end by 5 bases, with 15 bases between. Germline V lookup: CDR1 MNHEY, CDR2 SMNVEV (reference sequence). As DNA, the CDR3 is TGTGCCAGCAGTTCCGTAGGGGTGCCGGATCAGCCCCAGCATTTT. Encoded protein: CASSSVGVPDQPQHF.

The chain uses TRBV5-4 and TRBJ2-5; D possibly corresponds to TRBD1 (6 bases). Germline V gives CDR1 SGHNT, CDR2 YYREEE (reference sequence). V was clipped by 4 bases and J by 6 bases, with 13 bases between them. This CDR3 has 13 residues. The CDR3 sequence: CASSIQGAQTQYF. The CDR3 DNA follows: TGTGCCAGCAGCATACAGGGCGCGCAGACCCAGTACTTC.

V usage is TRBV5-1 and J usage is TRBJ2-1, with 10 bases identical to TRBD1. Losses at the gene ends were 6 bases for V and 6 bases for J; bases not matched to a gene: 9. The V gene's germline CDR1 is SGHRS and CDR2 YFSETQ. The CDR3 loop spans 15 amino acids. CDR3 nucleotides: TGCGCCAGCACAACCGGGGGGACAGGGGTCAATGAGCAGTTCTTC. Amino acid sequence: CASTTGGTGVNEQFF.

The chain recombines TRBV2 with TRBJ2-7; possible D gene TRBD2, 5 bases. This CDR3 comprises 14 residues. Germline CDR1 SNHLY, CDR2 FYNNEI. Trimming stripped 10 bases from V and 0 bases from J, with 16 bases between. The DNA for the CDR3 is TGTGCCACAACCAGTTCGGCGGGCTCCTACGAGCAGTACTTC. This translates into CATTSSAGSYEQYF.

This clone occurred a few times. The chain combines TRBV6-1 with TRBJ1-2; 7 bases are a match to TRBD1. Germline CDR1 MNHNS, CDR2 SASEGT. This CDR3 comprises 15 residues. Trimming took 3 bases from V and 3 from J; bases not matched to a gene: 7. In DNA, the CDR3 is TGTGCCAGCAGTGACTTGGGCAGGGGGGACTATGGCTACACCTTC. Its protein is CASSDLGRGDYGYTF.

This clone was seen a single time. This rearrangement joins TRBV10-3 to TRBJ1-5; 9 bases align to TRBD1. V shed 0 bases, J shed 7 bases, and the junction held 4 bases outside the gene matches. Germline lookup yields CDR1 ENHRY and CDR2 SYGVKD. The CDR3 consists of 15 residues. The CDR3 is CAISESRQGGQPQHF. The CDR3 DNA reads as TGTGCCATCAGTGAGTCCCGACAGGGGGGCCAGCCCCAGCATTTT.

The rearrangement joins TRBV19 to TRBJ1-2, with a tentative D call TRBD1 (6 bases). The CDR3 contains 12 residues. Germline CDR1 and CDR2: LNHDA and SQIVND (reference sequence). Trimming shortened V by 6 bases and J by 6 bases, and 11 bases separated the two germline ends. Here the CDR3 reads CASRTGYHGYTF. CDR3 DNA: TGTGCCAGTAGGACAGGATATCATGGCTACACCTTC.

The sample holds one count of this clone. V and J are TRBV19 and TRBJ1-2, with D perhaps TRBD1 (6 bases). Trimming took off 4 bases at V and 4 bases at J, with 10 bases between the two ends. Germline CDR1 reads LNHDA; CDR2 reads SQIVND (reference sequence). The CDR3 loop spans 13 amino acids. The CDR3: CASSTQDSYGYTF. CDR3 nucleotides: TGTGCCAGTAGTACTCAGGACAGCTATGGCTACACCTTC.

The chain recombines TRBV28 with TRBJ2-7; D possibly corresponds to TRBD1 (7 bases). V lost 6 bases and J 0 bases, leaving 33 bases between the germline ends. CDR1 is MDHEN, CDR2 SYDVKM, per germline. This CDR3 contains 21 residues. CDR3: CASRSFRGAGHGGGSSYEQYF. CDR3 sequence (DNA): TGTGCCAGCAGGTCTTTTCGGGGAGCAGGCCACGGAGGGGGCAGCTCCTACGAGCAGTACTTC.

The rearrangement uses TRBV27 and TRBJ2-7, with 7 bases fitting TRBD2. CDR3 length: 15 residues. Germline loops: CDR1 MNHEY, CDR2 SMNVEV (reference sequence). Losses at the gene ends were 0 bases for V and 3 bases for J; bases not matched to a gene: 5. CDR3 DNA: TGTGCCAGCAGTTTATCGTGGGAGGGGAACTACGAGCAGTACTTC. This encodes CASSLSWEGNYEQYF.

The genes are TRBV5-4 and TRBJ2-7; TRBD2 matches 8 bases. Germline-derived CDR1 and CDR2 are SGHNT and YYREEE (reference sequence). The CDR3 contains 17 residues. V was pared by 4 bases and J by 1 base, with 13 bases of the junction left unmatched. This CDR3 reads CASSVGSGASGSYEQYF. The CDR3 coding sequence is TGTGCCAGCAGCGTTGGCTCCGGGGCTAGCGGGTCCTACGAGCAGTACTTC.

The rearrangement uses TRBV30 and TRBJ1-1; the D is unclear. V was clipped by 4 bases and J by 1 base, with 13 bases between them. The CDR3 totals 14 residues. Germline values: CDR1 GTSNPN, CDR2 SVGIG (reference sequence). The CDR3 spells CAWNSGRPNTEAFF. DNA for the CDR3: TGTGCCTGGAATAGCGGCAGGCCGAACACTGAAGCTTTCTTT.